The 9 T cell receptor beta chains given below trace back to one sample, sequenced in a study of regulatory T cells in long-lasting Graves disease. According to the study, TCR beta libraries were built with iRepertoire HTBI primers and CDR3-region Arm-PCR. TCRdb fed the multiplex PCR reads into MiXCR, producing one record per CDR3 protein. The table includes approximately 350,000 distinct CDR3 sequences, approximately 10% detected once. As to time point: newly diagnosed GD, antithyroid drugs for less than 3 months. With RNA extracted from PBMCs as input, the TCR library was made. These data were also filed under a second study, of T cells in Graves' hyperthyroidism and ophthalmopathy.

The material sequenced was peripheral blood mononuclear cells (PBMCs), taken at new diagnosis, from a patient treated with antithyroid drugs. Source of these receptors: a woman aged 18-29 years with Graves disease.

This clonotype was picked up many times. The V call is TRBV18, the J call TRBJ1-5; TRBD1 aligns across 7 bases. CDR1 and CDR2 from the germline V gene are KGHSH and LQKENI. This CDR3 is built from 15 residues. Trimming at V came to 4 bases and at J to 7 bases, leaving 10 bases not matched to a gene. CDR3: CASSLDTGERQPQHF. The CDR3 DNA is TGTGCCAGCTCACTGGACACAGGGGAGCGGCAGCCCCAGCATTTT.

This clonotype showed up just a few times. Here the CDR3 DNA reads TGTGCCAGCAGTTATGGGGGGGCAGGGCAGCCCCAGCATTTT. Translation gives CASSYGGAGQPQHF. The chain employs TRBV6-5 and TRBJ1-5, with D perhaps TRBD1 (6 bases). Germline CDR1 and CDR2: MNHEY and SVGAGI. V was trimmed by 3 bases and J by 7 bases, leaving 13 bases between them. The CDR3 totals 14 residues.

This clonotype was seen a few times. The chain employs TRBV12-3 or TRBV12-4 and TRBJ2-5, with 8 bases aligning to TRBD1. The CDR3 extends over 16 amino acids. After removal of 3 bases from V and 1 base from J, the junction contained 7 bases not matched to a gene. The CDR3 here is CASSFGTGKGQETQYF. As DNA, the CDR3 is TGTGCCAGCAGTTTCGGGACAGGTAAAGGCCAAGAGACCCAGTACTTC.

This clonotype was counted many times. The V and J genes are TRBV6-2 or TRBV6-3 and TRBJ2-2, with D tentatively TRBD2 (5 bases). The germline gives CDR1 MNHEY, CDR2 SVGEGT. There are 18 residues in the CDR3. Trimming stripped 4 bases from V and 6 bases from J, with 24 bases between. The CDR3 DNA sequence: TGTGCCAGCAGTTCCGGACTGGGGAGTCCCCCACGGGCCGGGGAGCTGTTTTTT. Residues: CASSSGLGSPPRAGELFF.

The CDR3 spells CASSYSRVAGDTQYF. The CDR3 nucleotides read TGTGCCAGCAGTTACTCGCGGGTCGCGGGAGATACGCAGTATTTT. The chain uses TRBV6-2 or TRBV6-3 and TRBJ2-3; maybe TRBD2 (5 bases). Germline V CDR1 and CDR2: MNHEY, SVGEGT. The ends were cut back, 0 bases at V and 5 bases at J, with 12 bases in the middle. CDR3 length: 15 residues.

This clonotype was recorded at least ten times. V gene TRBV18 combines with J gene TRBJ1-2; 7 bases line up with TRBD1. Germline V lookup: CDR1 KGHSH, CDR2 LQKENI. CDR3 length: 15 residues. V gave up 3 bases and J gave up 2 bases; unmatched junction bases: 6. CDR3 loop: CASSPIPQGNYGYTF. As DNA, the CDR3 is TGTGCCAGCTCACCGATACCACAGGGGAACTATGGCTACACCTTC.

Regarding this clonotype: A much larger clone differs from this one at a single base, so this may be a read error. The chain links TRBV20-1 to TRBJ2-1; no reliable D call. The length of the CDR3 is 13 residues. Germline V gene sequence: CDR1 DFQATT, CDR2 SNEGSKA (reference sequence). The DNA for the CDR3 is TGCAGTGCCCGAGACCCGGCTAGGAATGAGCCGTTCTTC. It codes for CSARDPARNEPFF.

The table lists this clonotype with many counts. The chain is built from TRBV24-1 and TRBJ2-1, with D possibly being TRBD1 or TRBD2 (5 bases each). Germline-derived CDR1 and CDR2 are KGHDR and SFDVKD. The CDR3 has 15 amino acids. Trimming shortened V by 1 base and J by 2 bases, and 8 bases separated the two germline ends. The CDR3, as DNA: TGTGCCACCAGTGATTTCCGGGGACCCTACAATGAGCAGTTCTTC. Encoded protein: CATSDFRGPYNEQFF.

This clonotype has a count of ten or more. This chain connects TRBV4-1 to TRBJ1-4, with TRBD1 matching over 7 bases. Germline trimming cut 4 bases from V and 8 bases from J; bases unmatched to any gene: 10. This CDR3 region has 15 residues. CDR1 and CDR2 from the germline V gene are MGHRA and YSYEKL. In nucleotides, the CDR3 is TGCGCCAGCAGCCCGCGGACAGGCCAAGAGGAAAAACTGTTTTTT. Its translation is CASSPRTGQEEKLFF.